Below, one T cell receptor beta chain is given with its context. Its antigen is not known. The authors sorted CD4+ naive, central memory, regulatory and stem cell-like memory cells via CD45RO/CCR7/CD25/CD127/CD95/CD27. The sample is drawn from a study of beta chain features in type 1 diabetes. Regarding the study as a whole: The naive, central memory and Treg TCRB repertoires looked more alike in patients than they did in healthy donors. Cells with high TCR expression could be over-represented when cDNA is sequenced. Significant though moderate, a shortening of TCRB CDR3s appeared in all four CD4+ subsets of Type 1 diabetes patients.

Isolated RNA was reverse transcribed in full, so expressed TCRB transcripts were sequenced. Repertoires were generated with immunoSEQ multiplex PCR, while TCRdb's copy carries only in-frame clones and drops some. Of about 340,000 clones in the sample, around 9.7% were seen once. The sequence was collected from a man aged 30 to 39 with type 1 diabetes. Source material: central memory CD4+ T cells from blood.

Here the CDR3 DNA reads TGTGCCAGCAGCTCCCGCGAGCGGAGCACAGATACGCAGTATTTT. Protein: CASSSRERSTDTQYF. This chain connects TRBV7-2 to TRBJ2-3, with a tentative D call TRBD2 (5 bases). CDR3 length equals 15 residues. Trimming shortened V by 4 bases and J by 0 bases, and 11 bases separated the two germline ends. Germline V gives CDR1 SGHTA, CDR2 FQGNSA.